A single sample is the source of the 16 T cell receptor beta chains below, sequenced in a study of CXCR3-negative and CXCR3-positive naive CD8 T cells. TRB cDNA was prepared as libraries by UMI-labeled 5' RACE. TCRdb processed the 5' RACE reads again and assigns one entry to each CDR3 protein, with no DNA. The sample totals about 46,000 distinct CDR3 sequences. Material for sequencing was naive CXCR3- CD8+ T cells from blood. As to subset: CD45RO-CCR7+CD27+CD95- naive CD8+ T cells lacking CXCR3 (TNR3-). These receptors all come from a human donor in good health. Some clones in this sample may be carry-over from other donors' samples.

This chain links TRBV29-1 with TRBJ2-3. CDR3 length equals 11 residues. Germline CDR1 is SQVTM and CDR2 is ANQGSEA. The CDR3 region is CSVVVTDTQYF.

The chain joins TRBV4-1 to TRBJ2-1; the TCRdb D gene call, TRBD1, has no DNA to confirm it. Germline loops: CDR1 MGHRA, CDR2 YSYEKL. This CDR3 spans 16 amino acids. CDR3 sequence reads: CASSQDSLLVRGEQFF.

The chain uses TRBV27 and TRBJ1-4; TCRdb calls TRBD1, which cannot be checked without DNA. The CDR3 sequence is 15 residues long. Germline values: CDR1 MNHEY, CDR2 SMNVEV (reference sequence). CDR3 loop: CASSFFQGDNEKLFF.

V usage is TRBV7-9 and J usage is TRBJ2-1; TCRdb reports TRBD2, a call that lacks DNA to check it against. The length of the CDR3 is 15 residues. Germline assignment: CDR1 SEHNR and CDR2 FQNEAQ (reference sequence). The CDR3 sequence is CASSPTSALYNEQFF. Using reference TRBV7-9 and TRBJ2-1 for the parts outside the CDR3, the full variable domain is DTGVSQNPRHKITKRGQNVTFRCDPISEHNRLYWYRQTLGQGPEFLTYFQNEAQLEKSRLLSDRFSAERPKGSFSTLEIQRTEQGDSAMYLCASSPTSALYNEQFFGPGTRLTVL.

CDR3 residues: CASSTTSGGRSTDTQYF. The J gene is TRBJ2-3, the V gene TRBV11-2; TCRdb reports TRBD2, a call that lacks DNA to check it against. This CDR3 contains 17 residues. CDR1 and CDR2 (germline): SGHAT, FQNNGV.

The gene calls are TRBV28 and TRBJ2-4; TCRdb selects TRBD1, and the lack of DNA leaves this call unchecked. The length of the CDR3 is 16 residues. Germline V gives CDR1 MDHEN, CDR2 SYDVKM. The CDR3 protein is CASSYPRGEAKNIQYF.

The gene calls are TRBV27 and TRBJ2-5; TCRdb returns TRBD1, unconfirmable since there is no DNA. The germline gives CDR1 MNHEY, CDR2 SMNVEV (reference sequence). The CDR3 contains 14 residues. The chain's CDR3 is CASTSMGERETQYF.

This chain joins TRBV6-6 and TRBJ2-2; TCRdb outputs TRBD2, but without DNA this stays unchecked. Germline V gives CDR1 MNHNY, CDR2 SVGAGI (reference sequence). The CDR3 contains 15 residues. CDR3 loop: CASSYSGEYTGELFF.

The chain has TRBV7-9 and TRBJ2-4; no DNA is available, so the TRBD1 call from TCRdb remains unchecked. There are 16 residues in the CDR3. The V gene's germline CDR1 is SEHNR and CDR2 FQNEAQ (reference sequence). CDR3: CASSSIQGASADIQYF. The full variable domain, with the rest looked up from reference TRBV7-9 and TRBJ2-4, is DTGVSQNPRHKITKRGQNVTFRCDPISEHNRLYWYRQTLGQGPEFLTYFQNEAQLEKSRLLSDRFSAERPKGSFSTLEIQRTEQGDSAMYLCASSSIQGASADIQYFGAGTRLSVL.

The chain recombines TRBV15 with TRBJ2-1; without DNA, the TCRdb call of TRBD2 cannot be checked. The germline V gene has CDR1 LNHNV and CDR2 YYDKDF (reference sequence). The CDR3 has 17 residues. The CDR3 spells CATETGDGLAGEDEQFF.

The J gene is TRBJ2-7, the V gene TRBV7-9. Per the germline V gene, CDR1 is SEHNR and CDR2 is FQNEAQ (reference sequence). The CDR3 spans 12 residues. CDR3 residues: CASSTQSYEQYF.

The rearrangement uses TRBV20-1 and TRBJ1-1. Germline V gene data show CDR1 as DFQATT and CDR2 as SNEGSKA (reference sequence). The CDR3 totals 14 residues. This chain's CDR3 is CSAREPRSHTEAFF.

The chain couples TRBV29-1 to TRBJ2-2; the TCRdb D gene call, TRBD1, has no DNA to confirm it. Germline V gives CDR1 SQVTM, CDR2 ANQGSEA. The CDR3 loop spans 16 amino acids. The CDR3 here is CSVLDSDRGLIGELFF.

The chain combines TRBV28 with TRBJ2-2; TCRdb's assignment of TRBD2 cannot be checked, as there is no DNA. The germline V gene has CDR1 MDHEN and CDR2 SYDVKM. The CDR3 totals 15 residues. The CDR3 is CASSLAGEYTGELFF.

V and J are TRBV21-1 and TRBJ1-5; the D call of TRBD1 rests on TCRdb alone, since no DNA is present to check it. TRBV21-1 constitutes a pseudogene. The CDR3 runs 17 residues. The CDR3 is CASSRDRVDFGNQPQHF.

The chain couples TRBV5-4 to TRBJ2-2; TCRdb picks TRBD1, but there is no DNA to check that call. In germline, CDR1 is SGHNT, CDR2 YYREEE (reference sequence). This CDR3 has 16 residues. CDR3 amino acids: CASSHDRGRGTGELFF.